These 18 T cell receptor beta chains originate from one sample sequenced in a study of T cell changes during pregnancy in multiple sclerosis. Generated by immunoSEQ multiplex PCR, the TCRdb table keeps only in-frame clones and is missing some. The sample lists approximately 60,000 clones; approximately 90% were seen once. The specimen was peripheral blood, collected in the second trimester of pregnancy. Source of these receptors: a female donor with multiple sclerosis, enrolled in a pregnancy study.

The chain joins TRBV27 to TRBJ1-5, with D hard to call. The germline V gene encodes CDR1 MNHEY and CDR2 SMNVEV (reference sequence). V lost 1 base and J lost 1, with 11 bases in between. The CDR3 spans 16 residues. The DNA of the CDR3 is TGTGCCAGCAGTTTATTTTCTCACGGGAGCAATCAGCCCCAGCATTTT. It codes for CASSLFSHGSNQPQHF.

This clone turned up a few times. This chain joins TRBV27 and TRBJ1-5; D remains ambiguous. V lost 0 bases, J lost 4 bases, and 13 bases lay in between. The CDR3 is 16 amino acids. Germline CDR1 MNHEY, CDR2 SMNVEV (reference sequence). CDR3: CASSLSDSHLNQPQHF. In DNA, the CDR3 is TGTGCCAGCAGTTTATCGGATAGCCATCTTAATCAGCCCCAGCATTTT.

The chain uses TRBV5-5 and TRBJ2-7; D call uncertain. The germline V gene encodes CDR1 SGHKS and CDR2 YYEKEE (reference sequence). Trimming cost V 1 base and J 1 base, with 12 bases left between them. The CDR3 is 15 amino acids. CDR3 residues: CASSLIDGESYEQYF. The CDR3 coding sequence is TGTGCCAGCAGCTTGATCGACGGAGAATCCTACGAGCAGTACTTC.

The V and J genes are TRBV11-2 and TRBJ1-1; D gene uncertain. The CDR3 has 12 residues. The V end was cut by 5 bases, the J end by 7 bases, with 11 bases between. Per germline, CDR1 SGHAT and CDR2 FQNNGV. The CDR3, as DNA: TGTGCCAGCAGCGCTTTATCTAGTGAAGCTTTCTTT. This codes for CASSALSSEAFF.

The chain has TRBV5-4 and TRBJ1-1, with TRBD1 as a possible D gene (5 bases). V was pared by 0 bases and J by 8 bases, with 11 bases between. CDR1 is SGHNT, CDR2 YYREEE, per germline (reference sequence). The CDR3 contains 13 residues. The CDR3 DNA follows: TGTGCCAGCAGCTTGGGGCAGGGCGTGGAAGCTTTCTTT. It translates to CASSLGQGVEAFF.

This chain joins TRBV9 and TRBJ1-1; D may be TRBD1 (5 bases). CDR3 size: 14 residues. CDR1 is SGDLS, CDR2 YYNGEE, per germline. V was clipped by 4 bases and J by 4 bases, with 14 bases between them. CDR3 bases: TGTGCCAGCAGCCCTACGGGGGTTATCACTGAAGCTTTCTTT. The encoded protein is CASSPTGVITEAFF.

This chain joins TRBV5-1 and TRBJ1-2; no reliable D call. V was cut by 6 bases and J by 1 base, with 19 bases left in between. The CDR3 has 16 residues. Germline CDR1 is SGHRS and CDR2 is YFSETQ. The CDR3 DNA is TGCGCCAGCAAGTTGGGCCTTGGTACGGATAACTATGGCTACACCTTC. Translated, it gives CASKLGLGTDNYGYTF.

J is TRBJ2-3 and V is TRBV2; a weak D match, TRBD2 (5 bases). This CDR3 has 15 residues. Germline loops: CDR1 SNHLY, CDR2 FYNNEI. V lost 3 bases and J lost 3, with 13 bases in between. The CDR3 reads CASSEAGVRTDTQYF. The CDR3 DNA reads TGTGCCAGCAGTGAGGCGGGCGTGCGGACAGATACGCAGTATTTT. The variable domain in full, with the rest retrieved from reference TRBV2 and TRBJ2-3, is EPEVTQTPSHQVTQMGQEVILRCVPISNHLYFYWYRQILGQKVEFLVSFYNNEISEKSEIFDDQFSVERPDGSNFTLKIRSTKLEDSAMYFCASSEAGVRTDTQYFGPGTRLTVL.

The CDR3 spells CASRPRGATNEKLFF. CDR3 bases: TGTGCCAGTAGGCCCAGGGGCGCAACTAATGAAAAACTGTTTTTT. This sequence joins TRBV19 and TRBJ1-4; possible D gene TRBD1, 6 bases. Germline assignment: CDR1 LNHDA and CDR2 SQIVND (reference sequence). V lost 6 bases to trimming and J lost 0 bases, with 11 bases between them. The CDR3 contains 15 residues. Looking up the rest from reference TRBV19 and TRBJ1-4 gives the full variable domain: DGGITQSPKYLFRKEGQNVTLSCEQNLNHDAMYWYRQDPGQGLRLIYYSQIVNDFQKGDIAEGYSVSREKKESFPLTVTSAQKNPTAFYLCASRPRGATNEKLFFGSGTQLSVL.

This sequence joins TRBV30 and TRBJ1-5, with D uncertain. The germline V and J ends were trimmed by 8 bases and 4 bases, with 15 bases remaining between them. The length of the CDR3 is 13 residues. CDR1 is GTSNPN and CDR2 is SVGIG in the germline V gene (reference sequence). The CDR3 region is CAREGPHNQPQHF. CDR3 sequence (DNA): TGTGCCCGCGAGGGCCCCCATAATCAGCCCCAGCATTTT.

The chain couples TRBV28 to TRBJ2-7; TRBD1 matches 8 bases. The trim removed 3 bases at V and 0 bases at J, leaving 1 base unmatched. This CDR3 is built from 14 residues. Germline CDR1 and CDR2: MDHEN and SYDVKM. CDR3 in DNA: TGTGCCAGCAGTTTCAGGGGGCTCTCCTACGAGCAGTACTTC. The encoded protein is CASSFRGLSYEQYF.

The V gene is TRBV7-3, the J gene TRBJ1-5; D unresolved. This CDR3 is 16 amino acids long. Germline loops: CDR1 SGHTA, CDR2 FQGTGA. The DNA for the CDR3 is TGTGCGTCCCGACCGGCGGATGAGCTTAGCAATCAGCCCCAGCATTTT. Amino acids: CASRPADELSNQPQHF. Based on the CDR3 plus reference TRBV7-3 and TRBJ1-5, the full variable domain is GAGVSQTPSNKVTEKGKYVELRCDPISGHTALYWYRQSLGQGPEFLIYFQGTGAADDSGLPNDRFFAVRPEGSVSTLKIQRTERGDSAVYLCASRPADELSNQPQHFGDGTRLSIL.

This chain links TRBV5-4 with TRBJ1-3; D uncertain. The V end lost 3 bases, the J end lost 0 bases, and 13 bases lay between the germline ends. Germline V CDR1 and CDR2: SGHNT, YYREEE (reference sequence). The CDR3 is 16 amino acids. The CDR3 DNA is TGTGCCAGCAGCTCGTCACAGTTAAGCTCTGGAAACACCATATATTTT. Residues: CASSSSQLSSGNTIYF.

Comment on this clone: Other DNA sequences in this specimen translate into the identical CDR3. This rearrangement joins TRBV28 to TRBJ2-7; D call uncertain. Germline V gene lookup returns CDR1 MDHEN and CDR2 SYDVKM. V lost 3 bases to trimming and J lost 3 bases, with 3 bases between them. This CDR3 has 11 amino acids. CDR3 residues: CASSFRYEQYF. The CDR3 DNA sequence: TGTGCCAGCAGTTTCCGCTACGAGCAGTACTTC.

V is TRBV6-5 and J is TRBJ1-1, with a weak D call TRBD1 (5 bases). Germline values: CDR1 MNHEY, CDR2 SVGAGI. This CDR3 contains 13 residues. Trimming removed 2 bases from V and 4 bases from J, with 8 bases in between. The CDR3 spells CASSYGGSTEAFF. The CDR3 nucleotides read TGTGCCAGCAGTTACGGGGGGAGCACTGAAGCTTTCTTT.

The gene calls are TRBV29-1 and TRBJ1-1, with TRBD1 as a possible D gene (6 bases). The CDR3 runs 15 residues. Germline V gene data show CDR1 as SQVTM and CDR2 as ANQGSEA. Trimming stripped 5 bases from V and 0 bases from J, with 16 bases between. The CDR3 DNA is TGCAGCGTTAGGGGGGGCTGGGGAATGAACACTGAAGCTTTCTTT. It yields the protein CSVRGGWGMNTEAFF.

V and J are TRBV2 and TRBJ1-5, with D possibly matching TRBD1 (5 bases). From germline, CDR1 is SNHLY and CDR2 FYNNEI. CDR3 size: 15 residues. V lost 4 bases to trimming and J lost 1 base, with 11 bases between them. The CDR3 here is CASSGAGGSNQPQHF. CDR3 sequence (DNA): TGTGCCAGCAGTGGAGCGGGGGGAAGCAATCAGCCCCAGCATTTT.

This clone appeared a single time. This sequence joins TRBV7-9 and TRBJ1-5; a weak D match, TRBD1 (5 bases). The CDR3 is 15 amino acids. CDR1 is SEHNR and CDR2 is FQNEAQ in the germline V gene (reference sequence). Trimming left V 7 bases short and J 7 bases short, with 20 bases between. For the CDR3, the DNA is TGTGCCAGCACCCAAACGGGGGGGGACGGGCAGCCCCAGCATTTT. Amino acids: CASTQTGGDGQPQHF.